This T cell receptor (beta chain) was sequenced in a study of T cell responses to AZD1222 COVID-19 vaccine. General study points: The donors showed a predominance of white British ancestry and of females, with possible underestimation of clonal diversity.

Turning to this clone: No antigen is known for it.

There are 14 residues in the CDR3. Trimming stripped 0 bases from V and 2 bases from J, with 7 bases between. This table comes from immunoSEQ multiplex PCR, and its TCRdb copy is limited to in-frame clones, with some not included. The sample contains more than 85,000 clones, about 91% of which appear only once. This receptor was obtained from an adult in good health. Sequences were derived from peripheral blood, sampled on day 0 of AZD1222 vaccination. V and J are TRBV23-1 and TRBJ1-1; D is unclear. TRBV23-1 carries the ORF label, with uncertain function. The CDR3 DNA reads TGCGCCAGCAGTCAATCGTCGGGAAACACTGAAGCTTTCTTT. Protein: CASSQSSGNTEAFF.